This is a list of T cell receptor beta chains from one sample in a study of CD8+CD57+ T cells in acquired aplastic anemia. Using its own MiXCR run on the reads, TCRdb lists one record per CDR3 protein. Seen here are under 150,000 distinct CDR3 sequences, over 30% observed once, and the top ten hold over 2%. The sequenced sample consisted of sorted CD4+, CD8+, or CD8+CD57+ T cells (not recorded which) from PBMCs. Receptors were obtained from a human donor with aplastic anemia. CDR3s include the opening cysteine and the closing phenylalanine or tryptophan. Fields, in order: V gene, J gene, clone size, D gene, CDR3 DNA, CDR3 protein. D genes are given only for firm matches. Size values are once, few and many counts, or a class for expanded clones, and some rows have none.

v_call: TRBV6-1; j_call: TRBJ1-2; clone_size: many; d_call: TRBD1; cdr3_nt: TGTGCCAGCAGGATGGGACAGAGCTATGGCTACACCTTC; cdr3_aa: CASRMGQSYGYTF
v_call: TRBV29-1; j_call: TRBJ1-2; clone_size: -; d_call: -; cdr3_nt: TGCAGCGTAGAGCAGCGTACCTATGGCTACACCTTC; cdr3_aa: CSVEQRTYGYTF
v_call: TRBV19; j_call: TRBJ2-1; clone_size: once; d_call: TRBD2; cdr3_nt: TGTGCCAGTGCCCCCAGTAGCGGGGGGGCCTACAATGAGCAGTTCTTC; cdr3_aa: CASAPSSGGAYNEQFF
v_call: TRBV15; j_call: TRBJ2-7; clone_size: medium-sized; d_call: TRBD1; cdr3_nt: TGTGCCACCAGCGGAGGGGGACAGGGTGAGGCCGAGCAGTACTTC; cdr3_aa: CATSGGGQGEAEQYF
v_call: TRBV11-2; j_call: TRBJ2-5; clone_size: -; d_call: TRBD2; cdr3_nt: TGTGCCAGCAGTGGACTAGCGGTATCAGAGACCCAGTACTTC; cdr3_aa: CASSGLAVSETQYF
v_call: TRBV11-2; j_call: TRBJ1-6; clone_size: -; d_call: -; cdr3_nt: TGTGCCAGCAGCTTCAACAGGGTGGGTACAGAATCACCCCTCCACTTT; cdr3_aa: CASSFNRVGTESPLHF
v_call: TRBV6-5; j_call: TRBJ1-5; clone_size: -; d_call: -; cdr3_nt: TGTGCCAGCAGTTACGGGGGATTGAGCAATCAGCCCCAGCATTTT; cdr3_aa: CASSYGGLSNQPQHF
v_call: TRBV11-2; j_call: TRBJ2-5; clone_size: many; d_call: -; cdr3_nt: TGTGCCAGCAGCTTAGTTGGCGGGTTACAAGAGACCCAGTACTTC; cdr3_aa: CASSLVGGLQETQYF
v_call: TRBV19; j_call: TRBJ2-3; clone_size: -; d_call: -; cdr3_nt: TGTGCCAGTAGGCAGGGCGAGGGTACGCAGTATTTT; cdr3_aa: CASRQGEGTQYF
v_call: TRBV4-2; j_call: TRBJ1-5; clone_size: -; d_call: -; cdr3_nt: TGTGCCAGCAGCCAAGCATTAGATCAGCCCCAGCATTTT; cdr3_aa: CASSQALDQPQHF
v_call: TRBV10-3; j_call: TRBJ2-1; clone_size: -; d_call: -; cdr3_nt: TGTGCCATCAGTGAGTCGAGGCAATACAATGAGCAGTTCTTC; cdr3_aa: CAISESRQYNEQFF
v_call: TRBV7-2; j_call: TRBJ2-7; clone_size: -; d_call: -; cdr3_nt: TGTGCCAGCAGCTTAGCCAGGGAGATTTCCTACGAGCAGTACTTC; cdr3_aa: CASSLAREISYEQYF
v_call: TRBV6-2/TRBV6-3; j_call: TRBJ2-3; clone_size: -; d_call: TRBD2; cdr3_nt: TGTGCCAGCAGCCCGGGGACTAGCGGGGGGCGACAAGATACGCAGTATTTT; cdr3_aa: CASSPGTSGGRQDTQYF
v_call: TRBV5-6; j_call: TRBJ2-2; clone_size: many; d_call: TRBD1; cdr3_nt: TGTGCCAGCAGCTTGGGACAGGGGCGTCCCACCGGGGAGCTGTTTTTT; cdr3_aa: CASSLGQGRPTGELFF
v_call: TRBV9; j_call: TRBJ2-2; clone_size: -; d_call: -; cdr3_nt: TGTGCCAGCAGCGTAGGACAGTCCCCCAACACCGGGGAGCTGTTTTTT; cdr3_aa: CASSVGQSPNTGELFF
v_call: TRBV14; j_call: TRBJ2-1; clone_size: many; d_call: -; cdr3_nt: TGTGCCAGCAGCCAAGGATCCTACAATGAGCAGTTCTTC; cdr3_aa: CASSQGSYNEQFF
v_call: TRBV29-1; j_call: TRBJ1-2; clone_size: -; d_call: -; cdr3_nt: TGCAGCGCTCAGGACAGCCCTAACTATGGCTACACCTTC; cdr3_aa: CSAQDSPNYGYTF
v_call: TRBV27; j_call: TRBJ1-1; clone_size: many; d_call: -; cdr3_nt: TGTGCCAGCAGTTCGGCAGGGAGGGGCACTGAAGCTTTCTTT; cdr3_aa: CASSSAGRGTEAFF
v_call: TRBV2; j_call: TRBJ1-5; clone_size: -; d_call: -; cdr3_nt: TGTGCCAGCAGAAGGTCCCAGGGCGGTCAGCCCCAGCATTTT; cdr3_aa: CASRRSQGGQPQHF
v_call: TRBV6-5; j_call: TRBJ2-1; clone_size: many; d_call: -; cdr3_nt: TGTGCCAGCACCCCCGGTAGTGGCAATGAGCAGTTCTTC; cdr3_aa: CASTPGSGNEQFF
v_call: TRBV4-1; j_call: TRBJ1-2; clone_size: many; d_call: -; cdr3_nt: TGCGCCAGCAGCCAAGAAACGGGAGTGATCTATGGCTACACCTTC; cdr3_aa: CASSQETGVIYGYTF
v_call: TRBV19; j_call: TRBJ2-3; clone_size: many; d_call: -; cdr3_nt: TGTGCCAGTTCTAGCCTCTCCCCAGATACGCAGTATTTT; cdr3_aa: CASSSLSPDTQYF
v_call: TRBV29-1; j_call: TRBJ1-5; clone_size: many; d_call: -; cdr3_nt: TGCAGCGTGGAGGGGGGAGAGGGCAATCAGCCCCAGCATTTT; cdr3_aa: CSVEGGEGNQPQHF
v_call: TRBV12-3/TRBV12-4; j_call: TRBJ2-1; clone_size: many; d_call: TRBD2; cdr3_nt: TGTGCCAGCAGCCCTAGCGGGGGGCAGAACAATGAGCAGTTCTTC; cdr3_aa: CASSPSGGQNNEQFF
v_call: TRBV29-1; j_call: TRBJ1-3; clone_size: many; d_call: -; cdr3_nt: TGCAGCGTCCTAACCGGTGAAGCGTCCGGAAACACCATATATTTT; cdr3_aa: CSVLTGEASGNTIYF
v_call: TRBV19; j_call: TRBJ1-3; clone_size: -; d_call: -; cdr3_nt: TGTGCCAGTAGTGTTGGACAGAGCTCTGGAAACACCATATATTTT; cdr3_aa: CASSVGQSSGNTIYF
v_call: TRBV5-1; j_call: TRBJ1-2; clone_size: many; d_call: -; cdr3_nt: TGCGCCAGCTTCCCGGGAGTTACTAACTATGGCTACACCTTC; cdr3_aa: CASFPGVTNYGYTF
v_call: TRBV15; j_call: TRBJ1-2; clone_size: -; d_call: -; cdr3_nt: TGTGCCACCAGCAGAGACCAGGGAGACGGCTACACCTTC; cdr3_aa: CATSRDQGDGYTF
v_call: TRBV4-2; j_call: TRBJ1-1; clone_size: few; d_call: -; cdr3_nt: TGTGCCAGCAGCCAAGATATAGGGGGGGGCGTTGAAGCTTTCTTT; cdr3_aa: CASSQDIGGGVEAFF
v_call: TRBV19; j_call: TRBJ2-3; clone_size: -; d_call: TRBD1; cdr3_nt: TGTGCCAGTACCGGGACAGGGGGCACAGATACGCAGTATTTT; cdr3_aa: CASTGTGGTDTQYF
v_call: TRBV2; j_call: TRBJ1-5; clone_size: -; d_call: -; cdr3_nt: TGTGCCAGCAGGAGGGACGGATTAAATCAGCCCCAGCATTTT; cdr3_aa: CASRRDGLNQPQHF
v_call: TRBV7-6; j_call: TRBJ2-5; clone_size: few; d_call: TRBD2; cdr3_nt: TGTGCCAGCAGCTGCTACCGGACTAGCGGGGGGGGAGAGACCCAGTACTTC; cdr3_aa: CASSCYRTSGGGETQYF
v_call: TRBV2; j_call: TRBJ1-1; clone_size: many; d_call: -; cdr3_nt: TGTGCCAGCAGTAGAGACACTGAAGCTTTCTTT; cdr3_aa: CASSRDTEAFF
v_call: TRBV20-1; j_call: TRBJ1-4; clone_size: -; d_call: TRBD1; cdr3_nt: TGCAGTGCTACTCCGGGACAGGGGGCGATGGCAAAACTGTTTTTT; cdr3_aa: CSATPGQGAMAKLFF
v_call: TRBV15; j_call: TRBJ2-1; clone_size: -; d_call: -; cdr3_nt: TGTGCCTCAGGCGACTACGCTGTGGCCAATGAGCAGTTCTTC; cdr3_aa: CASGDYAVANEQFF
v_call: TRBV3-1; j_call: TRBJ2-6; clone_size: many; d_call: -; cdr3_nt: TGTGCCAGCAGCCGGACAAGGTCCTCTGGGGCCAACGTCCTGACTTTC; cdr3_aa: CASSRTRSSGANVLTF
v_call: TRBV5-8; j_call: TRBJ1-4; clone_size: many; d_call: -; cdr3_nt: TGTGCCAGCAGCTTGGTGGAACGGCTTAATGAAAAACTGTTTTTT; cdr3_aa: CASSLVERLNEKLFF
v_call: TRBV10-1; j_call: TRBJ1-5; clone_size: -; d_call: TRBD1; cdr3_nt: TGCGCCAGCAGTGAGTCCGGACAGGGCAATCAGCCCCAGCATTTT; cdr3_aa: CASSESGQGNQPQHF
v_call: TRBV20-1; j_call: TRBJ1-1; clone_size: -; d_call: -; cdr3_nt: TGCAGTGCTAGAGAGACAGGGAACACTGAAGCTTTCTTT; cdr3_aa: CSARETGNTEAFF
v_call: TRBV20-1; j_call: TRBJ2-3; clone_size: many; d_call: -; cdr3_nt: TGCAGTGCTCATACAGGGACAGATACGCAGTATTTT; cdr3_aa: CSAHTGTDTQYF
v_call: TRBV11-1; j_call: TRBJ2-1; clone_size: many; d_call: -; cdr3_nt: TGTGCCAGCAGCTTCGCTAACCGTGGGCAGGGAATATCCTACAATGAGCAGTTCTTC; cdr3_aa: CASSFANRGQGISYNEQFF
v_call: TRBV19; j_call: TRBJ2-1; clone_size: many; d_call: -; cdr3_nt: TGTGCCAGTAGTACAAGGGGGGGGGGGTTCAATGAGCAGTTCTTC; cdr3_aa: CASSTRGGGFNEQFF
v_call: TRBV3-1; j_call: TRBJ1-1; clone_size: -; d_call: -; cdr3_nt: TGTGCCGGCAGCCAAGAAAGGGTCACGAACACTGAAGCTTTCTTT; cdr3_aa: CAGSQERVTNTEAFF
v_call: TRBV6-1; j_call: TRBJ1-3; clone_size: few; d_call: -; cdr3_nt: TGTGCCAGCAGCGCAGGGTTCTCTGGAAACACCATATATTTT; cdr3_aa: CASSAGFSGNTIYF